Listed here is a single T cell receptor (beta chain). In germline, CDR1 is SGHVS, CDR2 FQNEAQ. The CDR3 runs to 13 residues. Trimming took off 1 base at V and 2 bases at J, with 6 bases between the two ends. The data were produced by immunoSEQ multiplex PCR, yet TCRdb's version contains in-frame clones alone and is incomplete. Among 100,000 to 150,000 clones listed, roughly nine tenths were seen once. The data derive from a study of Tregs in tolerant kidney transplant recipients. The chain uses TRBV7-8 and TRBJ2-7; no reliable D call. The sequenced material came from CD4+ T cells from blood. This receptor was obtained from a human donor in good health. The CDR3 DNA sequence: TGTGCCAGCAGCTTAGGAGCGACCTACGAGCAGTACTTC. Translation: CASSLGATYEQYF.